The T cell receptor beta chain under discussion was sequenced for a study of T cells in Graves' hyperthyroidism and ophthalmopathy. General study results and limits: Before onset, ophthalmopathy was predicted by the model a median approximately 6.7 months earlier. A 13 V-J model separated ophthalmopathy from stable hyperthyroidism. Most clonotypes expanded in the thyroid (above 0.001) were also present in blood.

Worth noting for this clonotype: Its antigen is not known.

Thyroid ultrasound and orbital computed tomography, with clinical symptoms and serum thyroxine and TRAb, informed diagnoses. It was RNA transcripts that yielded the amplified TCR beta CDR3 regions. Initially, a first-round RT-PCR of the TCR CDR3 employed the HTBI primer set. A single record per CDR3 protein comes from TCRdb applying MiXCR to the multiplex PCR reads. The table has a few hundred thousand distinct CDR3 sequences, 13% to 15% seen once; the top ten hold 10% to 15%. The source of this sequence is a woman between 40 and 50 years old with Graves' hyperthyroidism that later progressed to Graves' ophthalmopathy. Specimen: blood.

The CDR3 nucleotides read TGCGCCAGCAGCCAAGGTGGCGCTCCCCTCGGTCATCAGCCCCAGCATTTT. Translation: CASSQGGAPLGHQPQHF. This sequence joins TRBV4-1 and TRBJ1-5; D uncertain. Between the trimmed V and J ends, which lost 1 base and 5 bases, there was a span of 18 bases. The germline CDR1 and CDR2 sequences are MGHRA and YSYEKL. The CDR3 is 17 residues long.